This is a list of T cell receptor beta chains from one sample in a study of blood T cell repertoires in COVID-19. TCRdb's copy holds only in-frame clones and misses some; the assay was immunoSEQ multiplex PCR. The sample shows 150,000 to 200,000 clones, 85% to 90% of them seen only once. The sequenced sample was peripheral blood. These TCRs come from an elderly woman in a cohort sampled during active or convalescent COVID-19. CDR3s include the opening cysteine and the closing phenylalanine or tryptophan. The D gene is left open where the match is weak. For some rows the clone size is stated as once, few or many, or as a class when expanded; others skip it.

TRBJ2-7 | - | TRBV7-9 | once | CASSLGPSSVSSYEQYF | TGTGCCAGCAGCTTAGGACCGTCGAGCGTGAGCTCCTACGAGCAGTACTTC
TRBJ2-4 | - | TRBV6-2/TRBV6-3 | once | CASSPLGSFQYF | TGTGCCAGCAGTCCCCTCGGGAGTTTCCAGTACTTC
TRBJ1-1 | - | TRBV19 | - | CASSLIDRRNTEAFF | TGTGCCAGTAGTTTGATAGACAGGCGGAACACTGAAGCTTTCTTT
TRBJ1-1 | - | TRBV6-2/TRBV6-3 | - | CASSEMTQVVGGTEAFF | TGTGCCAGCAGCGAAATGACTCAGGTGGTTGGGGGGACTGAAGCTTTCTTT
TRBJ2-1 | TRBD2 | TRBV2 | - | CASRRMTSGSYNEQFF | TGTGCCAGCAGAAGAATGACTAGCGGATCCTACAATGAGCAGTTCTTC
TRBJ1-2 | TRBD1 | TRBV10-3 | - | CAITRDSNYGYTF | TGTGCCATTACACGGGACAGCAACTATGGCTACACCTTC
TRBJ1-4 | - | TRBV10-2 | - | CASSEQLSNEKLFF | TGCGCCAGCAGTGAACAGCTATCTAATGAAAAACTGTTTTTT
TRBJ1-1 | - | TRBV4-3 | - | CASSHTTEYTEAFF | TGCGCCAGCAGCCACACGACAGAATACACTGAAGCTTTCTTT
TRBJ1-2 | - | TRBV27 | - | CASRDSGGGGGYTF | TGTGCCAGCAGGGACAGCGGGGGGGGAGGTGGCTACACCTTC
TRBJ1-4 | - | TRBV7-9 | once | CASSLGTDNEKLFF | TGTGCCAGCAGCTTAGGGACAGATAATGAAAAACTGTTTTTT